Listed here are 17 T cell receptor beta chains from one sample, sequenced in a study of blood T cell repertoires in COVID-19. Data came from immunoSEQ multiplex PCR; TCRdb stores just in-frame clones and leaves some out. The table includes 99,000 or so clones, about 85% detected once. Sequenced: peripheral blood. The receptor source for this set is a middle-aged man with acute or convalescent COVID-19.

V is TRBV27 and J is TRBJ2-5; TRBD2 aligns across 8 bases. The CDR3 is made up of 15 amino acids. The germline V gene encodes CDR1 MNHEY and CDR2 SMNVEV (reference sequence). J was trimmed by 1 base and V by 1 base; bases with no gene match: 2. This CDR3 is CASSLLAGFQETQYF. The CDR3 nucleotides are TGTGCCAGCAGTTTATTAGCGGGGTTCCAAGAGACCCAGTACTTC.

This rearrangement joins TRBV5-4 to TRBJ2-2; maybe TRBD2 (6 bases). Trimming took off 0 bases at V and 6 bases at J, with 15 bases between the two ends. Germline-derived CDR1 and CDR2 are SGHNT and YYREEE (reference sequence). This CDR3 is 16 amino acids long. This CDR3 is CASSLGGWDSSGELFF. CDR3 sequence (DNA): TGTGCCAGCAGCTTGGGAGGCTGGGACTCATCCGGGGAGCTGTTTTTT.

The chain has TRBV5-4 and TRBJ1-1, with 8 bases matching TRBD1. The CDR3 sequence is 14 residues long. After removal of 0 bases from V and 5 bases from J, the junction contained 3 bases not matched to a gene. Looked up from germline, CDR1 is SGHNT and CDR2 is YYREEE (reference sequence). The CDR3 sequence: CASSLGQGRTEAFF. CDR3 bases: TGTGCCAGCAGCTTGGGACAGGGGAGGACTGAAGCTTTCTTT.

This sequence joins TRBV18 and TRBJ1-3; no definite D call. The CDR3 is made up of 12 amino acids. V lost 0 bases and J 8 bases, leaving 5 bases between the germline ends. Germline assignment: CDR1 KGHSH and CDR2 LQKENI. The DNA for the CDR3 is TGTGCCAGCTCACCACCGGGCGACACCATATATTTT. It translates to CASSPPGDTIYF.

This chain uses TRBV27 with TRBJ1-1; D call uncertain. The CDR3 is 13 residues long. The ends were cut back, 3 bases at V and 5 bases at J, with 10 bases in the middle. From germline, CDR1 is MNHEY and CDR2 SMNVEV (reference sequence). DNA of the CDR3: TGTGCCAGCAGTTTTGGGAGGGCTACTGAAGCTTTCTTT. Its protein is CASSFGRATEAFF.

The chain has TRBV29-1 and TRBJ2-1; 11 positions agree with TRBD2. Trimming at V came to 6 bases and at J to 7 bases, leaving 11 bases not matched to a gene. This CDR3 contains 15 residues. Looked up from germline, CDR1 is SQVTM and CDR2 is ANQGSEA. CDR3 amino acids: CSVAPASGRSNEQFF. CDR3 in DNA: TGCAGCGTCGCTCCCGCTAGCGGGAGGTCTAATGAGCAGTTCTTC.

In this sample, this clone turned up a few times. V usage is TRBV12-3 or TRBV12-4 and J usage is TRBJ2-7; no firm D call. Trimming shortened V by 4 bases and J by 4 bases, and 11 bases separated the two germline ends. The CDR3 is 13 residues long. CDR3 sequence reads: CASSSPRGYEQYF. The CDR3 DNA reads as TGTGCCAGCAGTTCTCCCAGAGGTTACGAGCAGTACTTC.

The chain employs TRBV25-1 and TRBJ1-5; 9 nucleotides agree with TRBD1. The CDR3 runs to 18 residues. Trimming removed 5 bases from V and 0 bases from J; junction bases left unmatched: 11. CDR1 and CDR2 (germline): MGHDK, SYGVNS. The CDR3 sequence is CASSYRDRVFASNQPQHF. CDR3 DNA: TGTGCCAGCAGTTACCGGGACAGGGTCTTCGCTAGCAATCAGCCCCAGCATTTT.

The chain is built from TRBV19 and TRBJ1-5; D not resolved. Germline CDR1 and CDR2: LNHDA and SQIVND (reference sequence). The CDR3 totals 13 residues. V lost 2 bases and J 7 bases, leaving 9 bases between the germline ends. The CDR3 region is CASSILAAQPQHF. In DNA form, the CDR3 reads TGTGCCAGTAGTATATTGGCAGCGCAGCCCCAGCATTTT.

V usage is TRBV9 and J usage is TRBJ2-7, with D possibly TRBD2 on 7 matching bases. V lost 4 bases and J 4 bases, leaving 15 bases between the germline ends. Germline-derived CDR1 and CDR2 are SGDLS and YYNGEE. This CDR3 has 14 residues. DNA for the CDR3: TGTGCCAGCAGCCCCCAGCGGGACAAATACGAGCAGTACTTC. Residues: CASSPQRDKYEQYF.

This rearrangement joins TRBV4-2 to TRBJ1-5, with TRBD1 as a possible D gene (6 bases). Trimming removed 0 bases from V and 6 bases from J, with 18 bases in between. Germline V gene sequence: CDR1 LGHNA, CDR2 YNFKEQ. CDR3 length equals 17 residues. Written as DNA, the CDR3 is TGTGCCAGCAGCCAAGATTTAGGGACAAGGGCGATTCAGCCCCAGCATTTT. Protein product: CASSQDLGTRAIQPQHF.

The V and J genes are TRBV28 and TRBJ2-5, with D perhaps matching TRBD2 (7 bases). In germline, CDR1 is MDHEN, CDR2 SYDVKM. V was clipped by 2 bases and J by 5 bases, with 12 bases between them. This CDR3 is built from 14 residues. The CDR3 loop is CASSLTGGRETQYF. The CDR3 DNA is TGTGCCAGCAGTTTAACGGGGGGCCGGGAGACCCAGTACTTC.

J is TRBJ2-5 and V is TRBV4-2, with 15 positions matching TRBD2. The CDR3 runs to 17 residues. V gave up 0 bases and J gave up 4 bases; unmatched junction bases: 3. In germline, CDR1 is LGHNA, CDR2 YNFKEQ. CDR3 sequence: CASSQDGLAGGGETQYF. The DNA of the CDR3 is TGTGCCAGCAGCCAAGATGGACTAGCGGGAGGGGGAGAGACCCAGTACTTC.

The chain is built from TRBV2 and TRBJ1-2; tentative D call: TRBD1 (5 bases). CDR1 is SNHLY, CDR2 FYNNEI, per germline. This CDR3 contains 12 residues. V lost 7 bases and J lost 8, with 14 bases in between. Here the CDR3 DNA reads TGTGCCAGCAACCCCAGGCGGGACGGCTACACCTTC. The encoded protein is CASNPRRDGYTF.

This chain uses TRBV21-1 with TRBJ2-7; the DNA was not compared with TRBD1, the D call given in the table. TRBV21-1 is reported as a pseudogene. This CDR3 is built from 19 residues. The CDR3 coding sequence is TGTGCCAGCAGCAAAGAGGGGGGAGAGGACAGGGATGGGGTCTACGAGCAGTACTTC. Residues: CASSKEGGEDRDGVYEQYF.

The chain has TRBV19 and TRBJ2-4, with 9 nucleotides matching TRBD1. The CDR3 extends over 14 amino acids. Germline V gives CDR1 LNHDA, CDR2 SQIVND (reference sequence). The V and J ends lost 7 bases and 6 bases, in that order; junction bases with no gene match: 7. This CDR3 reads CASKDRGGRNIQYF. Here the CDR3 DNA reads TGTGCCAGTAAGGACAGGGGCGGGAGAAACATTCAGTACTTC.

The chain has TRBV27 and TRBJ1-1, with TRBD1 as a possible D gene (5 bases). Germline lookup yields CDR1 MNHEY and CDR2 SMNVEV (reference sequence). The CDR3 consists of 15 residues. V was trimmed by 3 bases and J by 4 bases, leaving 15 bases between them. CDR3 sequence (DNA): TGTGCCAGCAGTTTTGGGGCCCTCCGAGGCACTGAAGCTTTCTTT. Protein product: CASSFGALRGTEAFF.